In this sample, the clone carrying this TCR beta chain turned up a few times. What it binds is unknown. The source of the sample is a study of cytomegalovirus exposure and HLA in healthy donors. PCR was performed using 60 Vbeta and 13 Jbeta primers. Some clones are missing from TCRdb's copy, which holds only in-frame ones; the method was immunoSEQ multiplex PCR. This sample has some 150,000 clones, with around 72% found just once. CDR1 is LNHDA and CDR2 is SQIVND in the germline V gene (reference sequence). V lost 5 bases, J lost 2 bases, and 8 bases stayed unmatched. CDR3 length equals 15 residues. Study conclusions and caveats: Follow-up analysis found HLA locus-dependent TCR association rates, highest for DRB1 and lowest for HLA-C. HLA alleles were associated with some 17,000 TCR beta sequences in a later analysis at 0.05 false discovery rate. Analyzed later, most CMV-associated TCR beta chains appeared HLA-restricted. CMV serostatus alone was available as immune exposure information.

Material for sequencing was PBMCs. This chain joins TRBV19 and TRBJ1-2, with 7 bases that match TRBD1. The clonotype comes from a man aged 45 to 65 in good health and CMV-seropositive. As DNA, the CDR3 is TGTGCCAGTAGTGCTTCGGACAGGTCAAACTATGGCTACACCTTC. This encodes CASSASDRSNYGYTF.